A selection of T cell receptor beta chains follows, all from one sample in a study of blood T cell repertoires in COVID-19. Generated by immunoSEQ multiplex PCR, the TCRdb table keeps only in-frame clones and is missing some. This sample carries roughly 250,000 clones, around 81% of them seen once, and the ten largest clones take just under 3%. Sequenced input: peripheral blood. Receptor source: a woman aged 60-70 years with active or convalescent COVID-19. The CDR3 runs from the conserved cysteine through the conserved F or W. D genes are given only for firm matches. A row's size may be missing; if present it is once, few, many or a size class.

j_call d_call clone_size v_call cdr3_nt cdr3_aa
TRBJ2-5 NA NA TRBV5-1 TGCGCCAGCAGCACTGGTGGGGCTGATCTAGAGACCCAGTACTTC CASSTGGADLETQYF
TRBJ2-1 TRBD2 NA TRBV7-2 TGTGCCAGCAGCTTAGCGGCGGGGGTAGTTGACAATGAGCAGTTCTTC CASSLAAGVVDNEQFF
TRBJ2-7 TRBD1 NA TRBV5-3 TGTGCCAGAAGCGTGGGACAGGCGAGAGTCTCCTACGAGCAGTACTTC CARSVGQARVSYEQYF
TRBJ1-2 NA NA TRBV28 TGTGCCAGCAGTTTAACATATGGCTACACCTTC CASSLTYGYTF
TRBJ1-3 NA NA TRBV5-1 TGCGCCAGCAGCCCAGGGGCCTCCTCTGGAAACACCATATATTTT CASSPGASSGNTIYF
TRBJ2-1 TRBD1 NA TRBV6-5 TGTGCCAGCAGTCTGGGACAGCGCTACTACAATGAGCAGTTCTTC CASSLGQRYYNEQFF
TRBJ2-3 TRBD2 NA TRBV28 TGTGCCAGCAGTTTAGGAGGCTCCGGGGGGTCAGATACGCAGTATTTT CASSLGGSGGSDTQYF
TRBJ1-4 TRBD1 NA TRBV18 TGTGCCAGCTCACCAACAGGGGAGGCCCTCGGGAGCGGAAAACTGTTTTTT CASSPTGEALGSGKLFF
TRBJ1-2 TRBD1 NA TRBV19 TGTGCCAGTAGTTCCTCGGCCGCCCCAGGGGGTGGCTACACCTTC CASSSSAAPGGGYTF
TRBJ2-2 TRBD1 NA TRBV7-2 TGTGCCAGCAGCCGGTCCGGGACAGGGGGCTCTGGGTCTACCGGGGAGCTGTTTTTT CASSRSGTGGSGSTGELFF
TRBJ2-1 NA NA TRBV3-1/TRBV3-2 TGTGCCAGCAGCCAAGATCTCGGTGAGCAGTTCTTC CASSQDLGEQFF
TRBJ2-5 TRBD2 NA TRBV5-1 TGCGCCAGCAGCTACGGGGGGGCCGAGGAGACCCAGTACTTC CASSYGGAEETQYF
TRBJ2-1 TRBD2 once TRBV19 TGTGCCACGAGCCCCGGGACTACTAGTTGGGTTGAGCAGTTCTTC CATSPGTTSWVEQFF
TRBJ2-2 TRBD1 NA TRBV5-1 TGCGCCAGCCGCGGCGACAGGGCGAACACCGGGGAGCTGTTTTTT CASRGDRANTGELFF
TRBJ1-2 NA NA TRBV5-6 TGTGCCAGCAGCTTGGGGACTCCACAACTCGGTGGCTACACCTTC CASSLGTPQLGGYTF
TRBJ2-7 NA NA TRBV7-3 TGTGCCAGCAGCTCCCCAGGTTACGAGCAGTACTTC CASSSPGYEQYF
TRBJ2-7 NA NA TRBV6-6 TGTGCCAGCAGTTACTCCACATACGAGCAGTACTTC CASSYSTYEQYF
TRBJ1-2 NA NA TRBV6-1 TGTGCCAGCAGTGAAATATTCCGTGAGGCCTATGGCTACACCTTC CASSEIFREAYGYTF
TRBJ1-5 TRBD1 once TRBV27 TGTGCCAGCAGTTTAGCGGGACAGAACAATCAGCCCCAGCATTTT CASSLAGQNNQPQHF
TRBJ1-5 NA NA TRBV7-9 TGTGCCAGCACCCGATCGGGGGGGCGGCAGCCCCAGCATTTT CASTRSGGRQPQHF
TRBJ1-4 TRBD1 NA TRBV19 TGTGCCAGTAGTATAGTAGCCGGGACAGGGGCAACTAATGAAAAACTGTTTTTT CASSIVAGTGATNEKLFF
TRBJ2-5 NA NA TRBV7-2 TGTGCCAGCAGCCCCACCACAGGAGAGAGACGAGAGACCCAGTACTTC CASSPTTGERRETQYF
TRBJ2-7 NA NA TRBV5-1 TGCGCCAGCAGCTCGCTGGAGCACGAGGGCTCCTACGAGCAGTACTTC CASSSLEHEGSYEQYF
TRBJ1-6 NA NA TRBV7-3 TGTGCCAGCAGCTCCCTCGCGGATTCACCCCTCCACTTT CASSSLADSPLHF
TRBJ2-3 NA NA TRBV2 TGTGCCAGCAATAGAGGGCGCACAGATACGCAGTATTTT CASNRGRTDTQYF
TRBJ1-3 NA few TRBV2 TGTGCCAGCAGCAGAACAGGATATTCTGGAAACACCATATATTTT CASSRTGYSGNTIYF
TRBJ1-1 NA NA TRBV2 TGTGCCAGCAGTGAACTAGGAAGGGGTAGGGTGAACACTGAAGCTTTCTTT CASSELGRGRVNTEAFF
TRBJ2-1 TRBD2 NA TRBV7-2 TGTGCCAGCAGCTTATTTGGGACTAGAGGGAGCAATGAGCAGTTCTTC CASSLFGTRGSNEQFF
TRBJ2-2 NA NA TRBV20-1 TGCAGTGCTAGTCCGGGTCCGCTGAACACCGGGGAGCTGTTTTTT CSASPGPLNTGELFF
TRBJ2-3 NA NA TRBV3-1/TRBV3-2 TGTGCCAGCAGCCTCTACACAGATACGCAGTATTTT CASSLYTDTQYF
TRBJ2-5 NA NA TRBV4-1 TGCGCCAGCTCTGCCCGGGAGACCCAGTACTTC CASSARETQYF
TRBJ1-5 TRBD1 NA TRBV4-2 TGTGCCAGCAGCCCCTACCTTGGCGGTACAGGGGAGGATCAGCCCCAGCATTTT CASSPYLGGTGEDQPQHF
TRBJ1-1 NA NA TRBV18 TGTGCCAGCTCACTGGGGGCAGGGGTAGGGACTGAAGCTTTCTTT CASSLGAGVGTEAFF
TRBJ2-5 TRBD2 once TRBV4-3 TGCGCCAGCAGCCAAGCCGGCGGGAGGGGGGAGACCCAGTACTTC CASSQAGGRGETQYF
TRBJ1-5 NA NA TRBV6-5 TGTGCCAGCCGCCGGGGTAGCAATCAGCCCCAGCATTTT CASRRGSNQPQHF
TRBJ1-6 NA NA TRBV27 TGTGCCAGCAGTTTCGGGGAAAATAATTCACCCCTCCACTTT CASSFGENNSPLHF
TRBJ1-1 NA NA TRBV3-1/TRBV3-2 TGTGCCAGCAGCCAAAGAGGGGGGAACACTGAAGCTTTCTTT CASSQRGGNTEAFF
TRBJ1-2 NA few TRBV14 TGTGCCAGCACCATACTGCCTGGGGCTGGCTACACCTTC CASTILPGAGYTF
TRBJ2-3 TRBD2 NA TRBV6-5 TGTGCCACAATAGCGGGGGGGTCTCTCACAGATACGCAGTATTTT CATIAGGSLTDTQYF
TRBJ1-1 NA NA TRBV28 TGTGCCACAGAGGGCACTGAAGCTTTCTTT CATEGTEAFF
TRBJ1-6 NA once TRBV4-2 TGTGCCAGCAGCCAAGACGACAGACCCCGCTATAATTCACCCCTCCACTTT CASSQDDRPRYNSPLHF
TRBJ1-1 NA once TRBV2 TGTGCCAGCAGTGAACTCACTGAAGCTTTCTTT CASSELTEAFF
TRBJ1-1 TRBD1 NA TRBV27 TGTGCCAGCAGTCGAGTACAGGGGGAGGGGGCTGAAGCTTTCTTT CASSRVQGEGAEAFF
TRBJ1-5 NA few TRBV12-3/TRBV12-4 TGTGCCAGCAGTTTCGCGGGAAATCAGCCCCAGCATTTT CASSFAGNQPQHF
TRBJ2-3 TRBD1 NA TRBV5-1 TGCGCCAGCAGCTTGGGCGGGACAGGGACAGATACGCAGTATTTT CASSLGGTGTDTQYF
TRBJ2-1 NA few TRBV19 TGTGCCAGTACTCCCTACCTAGGTAATGAGCAGTTCTTC CASTPYLGNEQFF
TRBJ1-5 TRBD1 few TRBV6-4 TGTGCCAGCTCGGACAGGGTTTCTTTCGTTAGCAATCAGCCCCAGCATTTT CASSDRVSFVSNQPQHF
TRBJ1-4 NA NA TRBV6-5 TGTGCCAGCAGTTCTCTTGCCAGGGCCACTAATGAAAAACTGTTTTTT CASSSLARATNEKLFF
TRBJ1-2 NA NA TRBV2 TGTGCCAGCAGTGAAGAGAAGACTATCAATGGCTACACCTTC CASSEEKTINGYTF
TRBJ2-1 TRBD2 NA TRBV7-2 TGTGCCAGCAGCTATCTAGCGGGGGCCGGCAATGAGCAGTTCTTC CASSYLAGAGNEQFF
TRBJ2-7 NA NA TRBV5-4 TGTGCCAGCAGCTTGGGGTGGGGCAAGGTCTCCTACGAGCAGTACTTC CASSLGWGKVSYEQYF
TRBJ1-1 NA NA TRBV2 TGTGCCAGCAGCGGGGGTACTCCTGAAGCTTTCTTT CASSGGTPEAFF
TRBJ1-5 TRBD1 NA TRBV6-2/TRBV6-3 TGTGCCAGCAGACCTACAGGGGACGGTCAGCCCCAGCATTTT CASRPTGDGQPQHF
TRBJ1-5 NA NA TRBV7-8 TGTGCCAGCAGTCGGGGGGATAGCAATCAGCCCCAGCATTTT CASSRGDSNQPQHF
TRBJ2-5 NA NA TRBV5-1 TGCGCCAGCAGCCAGAGCGGGTACCAAGAGACCCAGTACTTC CASSQSGYQETQYF
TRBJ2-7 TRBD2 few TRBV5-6 TGTGCCAGCAGCTTGGGGACTAGCGGGGTCTACGAGCAGTACTTC CASSLGTSGVYEQYF
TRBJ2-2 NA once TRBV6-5 TGTGCCAGCAGGACCGGACTAAGGGCGGCCGGGGAGCTGTTTTTT CASRTGLRAAGELFF
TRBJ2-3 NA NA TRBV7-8 TGTGCCAGCAGCTATAGGGGGGGCTCCGCAGATACGCAGTATTTT CASSYRGGSADTQYF